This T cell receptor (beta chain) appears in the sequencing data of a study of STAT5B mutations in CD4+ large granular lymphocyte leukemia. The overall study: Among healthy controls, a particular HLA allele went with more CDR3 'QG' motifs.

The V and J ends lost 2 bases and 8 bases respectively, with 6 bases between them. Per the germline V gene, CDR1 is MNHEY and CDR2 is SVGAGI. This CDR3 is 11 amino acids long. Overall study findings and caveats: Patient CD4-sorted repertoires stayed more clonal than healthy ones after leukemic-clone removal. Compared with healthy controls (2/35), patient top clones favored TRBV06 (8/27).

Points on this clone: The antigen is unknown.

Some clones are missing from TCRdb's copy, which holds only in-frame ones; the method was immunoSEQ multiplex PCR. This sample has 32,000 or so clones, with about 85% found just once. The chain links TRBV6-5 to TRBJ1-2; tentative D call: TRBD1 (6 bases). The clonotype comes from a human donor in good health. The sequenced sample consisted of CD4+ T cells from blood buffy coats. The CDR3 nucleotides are TGTGCCAGCAGTTACAGGGGGGGCTACACCTTC. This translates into CASSYRGGYTF.